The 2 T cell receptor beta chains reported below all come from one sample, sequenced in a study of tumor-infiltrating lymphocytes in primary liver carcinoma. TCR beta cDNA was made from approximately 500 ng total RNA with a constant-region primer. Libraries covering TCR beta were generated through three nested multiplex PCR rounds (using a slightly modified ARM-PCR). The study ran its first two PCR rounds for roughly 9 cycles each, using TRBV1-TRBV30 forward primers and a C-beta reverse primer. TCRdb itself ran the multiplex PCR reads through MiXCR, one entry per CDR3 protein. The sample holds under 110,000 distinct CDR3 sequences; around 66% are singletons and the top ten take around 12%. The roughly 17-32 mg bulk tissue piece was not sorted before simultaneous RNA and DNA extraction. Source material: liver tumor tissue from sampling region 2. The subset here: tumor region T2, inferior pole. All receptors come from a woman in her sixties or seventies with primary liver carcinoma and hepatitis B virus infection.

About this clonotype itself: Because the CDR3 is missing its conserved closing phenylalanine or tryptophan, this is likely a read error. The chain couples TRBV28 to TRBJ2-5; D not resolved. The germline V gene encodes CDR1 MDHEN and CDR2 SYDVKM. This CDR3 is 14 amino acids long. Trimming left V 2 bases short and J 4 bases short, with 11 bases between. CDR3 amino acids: CASSLQRKAETQYL. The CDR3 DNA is TGTGCCAGCAGTTTACAGAGGAAAGCAGAGACCCAGTACTTA.

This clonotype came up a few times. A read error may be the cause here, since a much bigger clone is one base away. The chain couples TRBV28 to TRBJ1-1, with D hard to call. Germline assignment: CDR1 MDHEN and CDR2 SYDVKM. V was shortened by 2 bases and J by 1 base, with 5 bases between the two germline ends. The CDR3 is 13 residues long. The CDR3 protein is CASSLEQNTEAFF. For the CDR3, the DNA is TGTGCCAGCAGTTTAGAACAGAACACTGAAGCTTTCTTT.